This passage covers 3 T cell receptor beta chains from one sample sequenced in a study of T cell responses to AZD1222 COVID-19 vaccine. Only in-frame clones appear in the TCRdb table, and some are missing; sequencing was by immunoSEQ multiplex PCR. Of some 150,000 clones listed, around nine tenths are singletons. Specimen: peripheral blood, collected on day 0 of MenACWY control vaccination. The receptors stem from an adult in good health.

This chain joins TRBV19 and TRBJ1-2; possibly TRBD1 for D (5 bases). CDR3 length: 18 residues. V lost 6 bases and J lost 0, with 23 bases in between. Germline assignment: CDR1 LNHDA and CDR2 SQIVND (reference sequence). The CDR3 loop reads CASRPRGGDITSNYGYTF. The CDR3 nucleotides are TGTGCCAGTAGGCCCCGTGGGGGAGATATTACCTCTAACTATGGCTACACCTTC.

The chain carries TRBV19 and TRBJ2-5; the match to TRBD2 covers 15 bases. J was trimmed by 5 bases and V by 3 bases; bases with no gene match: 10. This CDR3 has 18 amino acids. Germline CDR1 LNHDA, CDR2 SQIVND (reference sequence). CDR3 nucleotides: TGTGCCAGTAGTATGAGAGGGACTAGCGGGAGGAGGGGGGAGACCCAGTACTTC. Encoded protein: CASSMRGTSGRRGETQYF.

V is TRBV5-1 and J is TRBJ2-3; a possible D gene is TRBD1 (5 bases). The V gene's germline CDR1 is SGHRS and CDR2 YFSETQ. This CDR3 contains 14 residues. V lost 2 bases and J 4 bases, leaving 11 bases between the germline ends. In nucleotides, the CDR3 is TGCGCCAGCAGCTTTAAAGACAGAGCAGATACGCAGTATTTT. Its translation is CASSFKDRADTQYF.